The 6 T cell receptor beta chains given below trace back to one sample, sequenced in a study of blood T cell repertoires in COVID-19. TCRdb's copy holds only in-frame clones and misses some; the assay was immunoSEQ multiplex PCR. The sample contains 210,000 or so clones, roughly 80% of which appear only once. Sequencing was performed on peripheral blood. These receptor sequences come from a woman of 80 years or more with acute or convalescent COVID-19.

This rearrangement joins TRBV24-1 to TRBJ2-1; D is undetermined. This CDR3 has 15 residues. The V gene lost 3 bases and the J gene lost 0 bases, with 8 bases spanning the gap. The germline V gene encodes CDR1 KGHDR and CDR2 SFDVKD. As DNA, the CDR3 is TGTGCCACCAGTGATGCCAGAAGCTCCTACAATGAGCAGTTCTTC. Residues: CATSDARSSYNEQFF.

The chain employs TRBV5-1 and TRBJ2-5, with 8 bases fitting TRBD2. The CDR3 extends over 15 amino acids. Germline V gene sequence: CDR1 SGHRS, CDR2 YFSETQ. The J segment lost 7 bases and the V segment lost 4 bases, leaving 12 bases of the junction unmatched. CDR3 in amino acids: CASSGGGGPSLTQYF. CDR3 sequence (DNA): TGCGCCAGCAGCGGGGGCGGGGGGCCCTCTTTGACCCAGTACTTC. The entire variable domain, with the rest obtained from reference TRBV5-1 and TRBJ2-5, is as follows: KAGVTQTPRYLIKTRGQQVTLSCSPISGHRSVSWYQQTPGQGLQFLFEYFSETQRNKGNFPGRFSGRQFSNSRSEMNVSTLELGDSALYLCASSGGGGPSLTQYFGPGTRLLVL.

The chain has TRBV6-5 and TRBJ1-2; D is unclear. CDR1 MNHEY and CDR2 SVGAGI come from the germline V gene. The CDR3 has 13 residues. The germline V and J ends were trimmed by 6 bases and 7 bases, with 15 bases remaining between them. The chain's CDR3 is CASRDWERAGYTF. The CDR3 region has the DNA TGTGCCAGCAGGGACTGGGAAAGGGCTGGCTACACCTTC.

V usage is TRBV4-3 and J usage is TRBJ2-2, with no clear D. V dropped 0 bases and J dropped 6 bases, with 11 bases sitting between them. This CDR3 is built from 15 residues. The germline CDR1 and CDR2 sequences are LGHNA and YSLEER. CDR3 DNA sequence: TGCGCCAGCAGCCAAGAAACATTCCTGGCCGGGGAGCTGTTTTTT. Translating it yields CASSQETFLAGELFF.

The CDR3 is CASSRLAGSTGELFF. CDR3 nucleotide sequence: TGTGCCAGCTCTCGGCTAGCGGGGTCCACCGGGGAGCTGTTTTTT. The chain recombines TRBV2 with TRBJ2-2; TRBD2 matches at 9 bases. Germline lookup yields CDR1 SNHLY and CDR2 FYNNEI. Germline trimming cut 8 bases from V and 4 bases from J; bases unmatched to any gene: 8. The CDR3 is 15 amino acids.

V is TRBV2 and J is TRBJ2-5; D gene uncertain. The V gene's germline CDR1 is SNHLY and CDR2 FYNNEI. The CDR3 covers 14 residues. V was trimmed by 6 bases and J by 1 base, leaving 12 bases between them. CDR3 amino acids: CASRMVRGQETQYF. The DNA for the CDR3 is TGTGCCAGCAGAATGGTCAGAGGCCAAGAGACCCAGTACTTC.